This T cell receptor (beta chain) was recorded in a study of MAIT cells during Salmonella Paratyphi A infection (dated 2017 in TCRdb). What the authors observed across the whole study: MAIT TRBV usage was oligoclonal, favouring TRBV20 and TRBV6, and appeared unchanged by infection. Compared with healthy controls, diagnosed volunteers had more expansion or contraction among the top five MAIT clonotypes (around 0.5 versus 0.13), a finding that suggests the repertoire is reshaped by infection. Although the availability of volunteer samples limited sample sizes, the sizes were judged adequate for detecting differences between groups.

About this clonotype: Which antigen it targets is not known. Base qualities are not at hand, and no much larger clone is one base apart.

The intended sense of this specimen's time point label: healthy control first sampling. MAIT cells, defined as Valpha7.2+ CD161+ T cells, were identified and sorted by flow cytometry. Healthy adult controls were laboratory volunteers or leukocyte cones from the national blood and transplant service. For RNA extraction, roughly 5,000 to 10,000 MAIT cells from each sample were sorted straight into RNAqueous-Micro lysis buffer. Unchallenged healthy controls were sampled twice, around 21 days apart, as a control for MAIT repertoire stability. Lymphoprep gradient centrifugation was used to isolate peripheral blood mononuclear cells from blood samples and leukocyte cones. Cells were sorted on either a BD FACSAria Fusion or a BD FACSAria III sorter. Based on the germline V gene, the CDR1 and CDR2 sequences are MNHNS and SASEGT. The CDR3 covers 14 residues, taking in both the cysteine and the phenylalanine. The retained sequence is limited to the CDR3, 42 bases, with the frame set at the first base. Compared with germline, V lacks 3 bases and J lacks 4 bases; bases without a gene match: 0.

Libraries were built with 5' RACE. TCRbeta was amplified by two rounds of PCR with Phusion High-Fidelity polymerase, and sample-specific barcodes were added in the primers. TCRbeta libraries were generated by template-switch cDNA synthesis with SMARTScribe reverse transcriptase and a TRBC-specific primer. The barcoded samples were pooled and then prepared using the NEBNext Ultra DNA Library Prep Kit for Illumina. Sequencing of libraries was performed on an Illumina MiSeq with the MiSeq reagent kit v2, 300 cycles. Under the source paper's analysis protocol: Jemultiplexer demultiplexed the reads by barcode, and MiTCR with default parameters aligned the reads. VDJtools filtered out non-functional sequences; clonotypes were defined by amino acid sequence, with frequencies based on assigned sequence reads. The clonal space homeostasis analysis grouped clonotypes by frequency into over-represented (0.05-1), large, medium and small bins. The public reads were quality trimmed at Q25 with fastp and then assembled into clones with MiXCR by TCRdb, keeping productive beta chains. One record per CDR3 amino acid sequence lists the most common genes and DNA. Clone size and V and J calls follow TCRdb, not the original study. The table for this sample lists some 500 distinct CDR3 sequences; about 44% of them were counted only once. Jointly, the top ten make up 40% to 45% of the sample.

Sequencing was carried out using MAIT cells from blood. This sequence originates from an adult in good health. The chain was built from TRBV6-1 and TRBJ2-5; 12 central nucleotides agree with TRBD2. In nucleotide form, the sequence is TGTGCCAGCAGTGAGACTAGCGGGGGAGAGACCCAGTACTTC. Its translation reads: CASSETSGGETQYF.